This T cell receptor beta chain comes out of a study of blood T cell repertoires in COVID-19. Study-level background: T cells, B-cell-depleted T cells, or PBMCs provided the cDNA or gDNA that served as material.

The CDR3 length is 15 residues. V lost 4 bases and J lost 7; bases outside the gene matches: 9. CDR1 is SGHNT and CDR2 is YYREEE in the germline V gene (reference sequence). Original methodology: Using reference gene primer amplification, nucleated cell counts were estimated. Repertoires were generated with immunoSEQ multiplex PCR, while TCRdb's copy carries only in-frame clones and drops some. That table gives V, J and clone size, and the DNA gave D and trimming. The repertoire holds under 250,000 clones, around 83% seen once, with roughly 10% in the top ten. The sequenced sample was peripheral blood. V gene TRBV5-4 combines with J gene TRBJ1-5; 9 bases are a match to TRBD1. The sequence came from a man older than 75 with acute or convalescent COVID-19. DNA for the CDR3: TGTGCCAGCAGCACCGGGACAGGGAGGGGGCAGCCCCAGCATTTT. As protein: CASSTGTGRGQPQHF. The full variable domain, with the rest looked up from reference TRBV5-4 and TRBJ1-5, is ETGVTQSPTHLIKTRGQQVTLRCSSQSGHNTVSWYQQALGQGPQFIFQYYREEENGRGNFPPRFSGLQFPNYSSELNVNALELDDSALYLCASSTGTGRGQPQHFGDGTRLSIL.